A selection of T cell receptor beta chains follows, all from one sample in a study of T cell responses to AZD1222 COVID-19 vaccine. Clones were read by immunoSEQ multiplex PCR, and TCRdb kept only the in-frame ones, dropping some. The sample comprises about 50,000 clones, approximately 85% of which are singletons, and approximately 19% rests with the top ten. The sample here was peripheral blood, taken on day 0 of MenACWY control vaccination. These receptors all stem from an adult in good health. The CDR3 runs from the conserved cysteine through the conserved F or W. The order of the fields is CDR3 protein, V gene, clone size. Clone size, where shown, is once, few, many, or a class for clones that have expanded.

CDR3aa: CASSIGDRGAGNTIYF
v_gene: TRBV19
abundance: once

CDR3aa: CASSFKLNTEAFF
v_gene: TRBV28
abundance: few

CDR3aa: CASSESTLGNQPQHF
v_gene: TRBV10-2
abundance: .

CDR3aa: CASSRTGTVYEQYF
v_gene: TRBV27
abundance: once

CDR3aa: CASRSVEGFTEAFF
v_gene: TRBV28
abundance: .

CDR3aa: CASTATGDQPQHF
v_gene: TRBV6-6
abundance: .

CDR3aa: CASSRRTSQNIQYF
v_gene: TRBV19
abundance: .

CDR3aa: CASSGGGSYGYTF
v_gene: TRBV25-1
abundance: .

CDR3aa: CASSPRTSGGDEQYF
v_gene: TRBV18
abundance: .

CDR3aa: CASSWGLAGYYEQYF
v_gene: TRBV11-2
abundance: .

CDR3aa: CATRVAGDEQFF
v_gene: TRBV12-3/TRBV12-4
abundance: .

CDR3aa: CASSLGGDTEAFF
v_gene: TRBV5-5
abundance: .

CDR3aa: CASSSEREGRIEQFF
v_gene: TRBV5-1
abundance: .

CDR3aa: CASRQPGRRAYF
v_gene: TRBV28
abundance: .

CDR3aa: CASSQGLLIEQFF
v_gene: TRBV4-2
abundance: few

CDR3aa: CASSKSRLANTGELFF
v_gene: TRBV21-1
abundance: .

CDR3aa: CASSIRDRGLAGDNEQFF
v_gene: TRBV7-8
abundance: .

CDR3aa: CASSLRDTQYF
v_gene: TRBV10-1
abundance: .

CDR3aa: CASSSGGGEKLFF
v_gene: TRBV9
abundance: once

CDR3aa: CASSPAGETQYF
v_gene: TRBV18
abundance: .

CDR3aa: CASSPPSSGPGELFF
v_gene: TRBV28
abundance: .

CDR3aa: CASSLGAGELFF
v_gene: TRBV5-1
abundance: .